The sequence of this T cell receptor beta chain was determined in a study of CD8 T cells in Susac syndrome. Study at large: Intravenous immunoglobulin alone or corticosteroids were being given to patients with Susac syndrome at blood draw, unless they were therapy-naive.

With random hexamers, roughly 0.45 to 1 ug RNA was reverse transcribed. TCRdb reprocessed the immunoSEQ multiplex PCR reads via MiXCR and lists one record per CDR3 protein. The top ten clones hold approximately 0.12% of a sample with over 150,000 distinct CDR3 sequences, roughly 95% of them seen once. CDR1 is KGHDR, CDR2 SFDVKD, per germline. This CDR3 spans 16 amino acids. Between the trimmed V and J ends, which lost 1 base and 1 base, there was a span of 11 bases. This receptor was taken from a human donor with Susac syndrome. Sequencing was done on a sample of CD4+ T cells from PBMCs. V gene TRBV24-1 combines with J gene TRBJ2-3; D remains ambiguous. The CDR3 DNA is TGTGCCACCAGTGATTTTAAGGGTGGACGCACAGATACGCAGTATTTT. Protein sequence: CATSDFKGGRTDTQYF.